One and the same sample provided the 17 T cell receptor beta chains below, sequenced in a study of blood T cell repertoires in COVID-19. The data were produced by immunoSEQ multiplex PCR, yet TCRdb's version contains in-frame clones alone and is incomplete. The sample contains some 240,000 clones, around 80% of which appear only once. The sequencing sample was made of peripheral blood. All receptors derive from a woman in her forties who had recovered from COVID-19.

V usage is TRBV4-3 and J usage is TRBJ2-4; TRBD2 matches at 7 bases. Germline trimming cut 1 base from V and 5 bases from J; bases unmatched to any gene: 17. Germline V gene lookup returns CDR1 LGHNA and CDR2 YSLEER. The length of the CDR3 is 19 residues. In DNA form, the CDR3 reads TGCGCCAGCAGCCAAGGGAATCGGACGGGGGGAACCCTCCAAAACATTCAGTACTTC. This sequence encodes CASSQGNRTGGTLQNIQYF.

The V call is TRBV5-1, the J call TRBJ2-5; tentatively, D is TRBD2 (5 bases). V was shortened by 2 bases and J by 2 bases, with 13 bases between the two germline ends. Germline CDR1 and CDR2: SGHRS and YFSETQ. This CDR3 comprises 15 residues. Here the CDR3 DNA reads TGCGCCAGCAGCTTAGAGAGGGCGCAGCAAGAGACCCAGTACTTC. Amino acids: CASSLERAQQETQYF.

The rearrangement joins TRBV5-4 to TRBJ1-1, with D perhaps matching TRBD1 (5 bases). The V gene's germline CDR1 is SGHNT and CDR2 YYREEE (reference sequence). The CDR3 extends over 14 amino acids. CDR3: CATWSWGVNTEAFF. The CDR3 nucleotides are TGTGCTACTTGGTCGTGGGGGGTGAACACTGAAGCTTTCTTT. Looking up the rest from reference TRBV5-4 and TRBJ1-1 gives the full variable domain: ETGVTQSPTHLIKTRGQQVTLRCSSQSGHNTVSWYQQALGQGPQFIFQYYREEENGRGNFPPRFSGLQFPNYSSELNVNALELDDSALYLCATWSWGVNTEAFFGQGTRLTVV.

This chain's CDR3 is CASSYGGGGYTF. CDR3 in DNA: TGTGCCAGCAGTTACGGCGGGGGTGGCTACACCTTC. The chain couples TRBV6-2 or TRBV6-3 to TRBJ1-2; TRBD1 might be the D (5 bases). The CDR3 loop spans 12 amino acids. Trimming cost V 2 bases and J 7 bases, with 8 bases left between them. Germline values: CDR1 MNHEY, CDR2 SVGEGT.

The chain is built from TRBV11-3 and TRBJ1-6; D remains unclear. The CDR3 sequence is 16 residues long. Trimming left V 3 bases short and J 15 bases short, with 24 bases between. Germline lookup yields CDR1 SGHNT and CDR2 YENEEA. CDR3 region: CASSFVSTRTTRYLHF. CDR3 nucleotide sequence: TGTGCCAGCAGCTTTGTGTCCACGAGAACCACCCGTTACCTCCACTTT.

This chain joins TRBV27 and TRBJ1-6; 7 bases match TRBD1. The ends lost 5 bases at V and 9 bases at J; junction bases unmatched: 7. CDR1 and CDR2 from the germline V gene are MNHEY and SMNVEV (reference sequence). The CDR3 has 14 amino acids. Written as DNA, the CDR3 is TGTGCCAGCAGTCTACGACAGGGCGGTTCACCCCTCCACTTT. This encodes CASSLRQGGSPLHF.

CDR3 nucleotides: TGTGCCAGCAGCTTAGGCCCCCAGGATGAGCAGTTCTTC. Translation gives CASSLGPQDEQFF. V is TRBV13 and J is TRBJ2-1, with D unclear. CDR3 size: 13 residues. The V and J ends lost 0 bases and 8 bases respectively, with 8 bases between them. The germline CDR1 and CDR2 sequences are PRHDT and FYEKMQ (reference sequence).

This clone came up many times. The chain couples TRBV5-5 to TRBJ1-1; 7 bases match TRBD1. Germline CDR1 is SGHKS and CDR2 is YYEKEE (reference sequence). With 4 bases clipped from V and 5 bases from J, the junction kept 11 bases outside the gene matches. The CDR3 is made up of 15 amino acids. The CDR3 loop is CASSDSRQGWTEAFF. For the CDR3, the DNA is TGTGCCAGCAGCGATAGTCGACAGGGATGGACTGAAGCTTTCTTT.

V and J are TRBV6-6 and TRBJ2-3, with D tentatively TRBD2 (6 bases). Per the germline V gene, CDR1 is MNHNY and CDR2 is SVGAGI (reference sequence). Trimming pared 5 bases from V and 4 bases from J, leaving 22 bases between. CDR3 length: 17 residues. CDR3 DNA: TGTGCCAGCAGTCAAAAAGGTCATAGGGGCGGGGCAGATACGCAGTATTTT. Protein sequence: CASSQKGHRGGADTQYF.

The gene calls are TRBV21-1 and TRBJ2-2; the DNA was not used to check the table's D call, TRBD2. TRBV21-1 is shown as a pseudogene. This CDR3 spans 19 amino acids. The CDR3 region is CASSRREGLAGGLGGELFF. The CDR3 bases are TGTGCCAGCAGCAGACGAGAGGGACTAGCGGGGGGGCTCGGCGGGGAGCTGTTTTTT.

V is TRBV29-1 and J is TRBJ2-7, with 8 bases identical to TRBD1. From germline, CDR1 is SQVTM and CDR2 ANQGSEA. Trimming removed 1 base from V and 6 bases from J; junction bases left unmatched: 5. This CDR3 comprises 13 residues. CDR3 residues: CSVEGPGGGEQYF. DNA of the CDR3: TGCAGCGTTGAAGGCCCAGGGGGCGGCGAGCAGTACTTC.

This chain connects TRBV6-1 to TRBJ2-5; D unclear. Trimming removed 3 bases from V and 5 bases from J, with 10 bases in between. Germline V gene data show CDR1 as MNHNS and CDR2 as SASEGT. The CDR3 is 13 residues long. Written as DNA, the CDR3 is TGTGCCAGCAGTGACCGACAAGTCGAGACCCAGTACTTC. Translating gives CASSDRQVETQYF.

The V call is TRBV28, the J call TRBJ1-4; no firm D call. This CDR3 is 11 amino acids long. Germline V CDR1 and CDR2: MDHEN, SYDVKM. Trimming shortened V by 2 bases and J by 8 bases, and 3 bases separated the two germline ends. DNA for the CDR3: TGTGCCAGCAGTTTAAGCGAAAAACTGTTTTTT. It yields the protein CASSLSEKLFF.

The chain uses TRBV18 and TRBJ2-5; 7 bases are a match to TRBD2. The J segment lost 1 base and the V segment lost 6 bases, leaving 5 bases of the junction unmatched. The CDR3 contains 14 residues. The germline gives CDR1 KGHSH, CDR2 LQKENI. DNA for the CDR3: TGTGCCAGCTCGGAAAGCGGGGTCCAAGAGACCCAGTACTTC. Translation: CASSESGVQETQYF.

The chain recombines TRBV9 with TRBJ2-2; TRBD1 matches 10 bases. CDR3 length equals 17 residues. V was pared by 3 bases and J by 2 bases, with 7 bases of the junction left unmatched. Germline CDR1 and CDR2: SGDLS and YYNGEE. CDR3 residues: CASSAMGQGTNTGELFF. For the CDR3, the DNA is TGTGCCAGCAGCGCGATGGGACAGGGGACAAACACCGGGGAGCTGTTTTTT.

The genes are TRBV18 and TRBJ1-5; D is ambiguous. Germline assignment: CDR1 KGHSH and CDR2 LQKENI. The CDR3 length is 14 residues. V was shortened by 5 bases and J by 4 bases, with 12 bases between the two germline ends. The CDR3 here is CASSSAGLNQPQHF. CDR3 nucleotides: TGTGCCAGCTCATCGGCAGGACTTAATCAGCCCCAGCATTTT.

The chain joins TRBV6-5 to TRBJ1-4; 8 nucleotides agree with TRBD1. With V trimmed by 4 bases and J by 5 bases, 9 bases remained unmatched. This CDR3 comprises 16 residues. Germline V CDR1 and CDR2: MNHEY, SVGAGI. The CDR3 bases are TGTGCCAGCAGTTCCCTCCAACAGGGGGGGAATGAAAAACTGTTTTTT. It yields the protein CASSSLQQGGNEKLFF.